A single count supports the clone carrying this TCR beta chain. Its antigen is still unknown. The source of the sample is a study of a mutant IDH1 vaccine in newly diagnosed glioma. Data came from immunoSEQ multiplex PCR; TCRdb stores just in-frame clones and leaves some out. The sample yields tens of thousands of clones, 75% to 90% seen once. The time point denotes: week 23, last vaccination. All doses held 300 ug of mutant IDH1 20-mer peptide, with topical imiquimod. The CDR3 loop spans 14 amino acids. CDR1 SGHNT and CDR2 YYREEE come from the germline V gene (reference sequence). Losses at the gene ends were 0 bases for V and 8 bases for J; bases not matched to a gene: 5.

This sample comprised PBMCs, obtained from a glioma patient whose treatment included an IDH1 peptide vaccine. This TCR was sampled from a woman aged 50 to 60 with glioma. J is TRBJ1-2 and V is TRBV5-4, with 9 nucleotides matching TRBD1. Here the CDR3 reads CASSLGDRASGYTF. CDR3 in DNA: TGTGCCAGCAGCTTGGGGGACAGGGCTTCGGGCTACACCTTC.